This T cell receptor (beta chain) is drawn from a study of STAT3 mutations in large granular lymphocyte leukemia. Notes on the study in general: Every T-LGLL patient had at least one immunodominant TCRbeta clonotype. Some patients had persisting codominant clonotypes that could mask small clones. All newly emerging clones after therapy were STAT3 wild type.

TCRbeta libraries averaged around 37,000 productive templates per sample. Clones were read by immunoSEQ multiplex PCR, and TCRdb kept only the in-frame ones, dropping some. The sample yields about 15,000 clones, 84% seen once. The ends were cut back, 4 bases at V and 6 bases at J, with 17 bases in the middle. The CDR3 runs to 15 residues. The V gene's germline CDR1 is SNHLY and CDR2 FYNNEI. As for this clone: Its antigen is unknown.

The receptor's source is a man aged 45 to 65 with T-cell large granular lymphocyte leukemia. Some clones in this sample may be carry-over from other donors' samples. Sequences were obtained from peripheral blood mononuclear cells. This chain links TRBV2 with TRBJ2-3, with D possibly being TRBD1 (5 bases). CDR3 sequence: CASSVNAQKGDTQYF. CDR3 nucleotides: TGTGCCAGCAGTGTGAACGCCCAGAAGGGGGATACGCAGTATTTT.